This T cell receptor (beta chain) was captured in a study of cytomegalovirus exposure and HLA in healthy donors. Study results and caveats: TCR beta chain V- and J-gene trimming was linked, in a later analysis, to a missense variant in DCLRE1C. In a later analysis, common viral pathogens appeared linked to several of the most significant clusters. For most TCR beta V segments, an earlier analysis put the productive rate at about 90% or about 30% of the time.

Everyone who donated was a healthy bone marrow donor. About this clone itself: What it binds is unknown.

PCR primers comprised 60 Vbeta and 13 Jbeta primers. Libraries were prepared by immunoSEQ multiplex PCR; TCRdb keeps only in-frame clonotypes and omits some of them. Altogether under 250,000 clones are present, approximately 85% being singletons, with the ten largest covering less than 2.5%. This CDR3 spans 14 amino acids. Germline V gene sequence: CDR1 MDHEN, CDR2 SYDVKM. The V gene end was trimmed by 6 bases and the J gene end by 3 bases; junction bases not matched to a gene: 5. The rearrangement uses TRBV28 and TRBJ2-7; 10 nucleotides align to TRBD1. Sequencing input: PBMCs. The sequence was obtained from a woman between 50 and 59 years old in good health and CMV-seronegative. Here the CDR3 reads CASRYRDRGYEQYF. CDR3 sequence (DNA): TGTGCCAGCAGATACCGGGACAGGGGCTACGAGCAGTACTTC.